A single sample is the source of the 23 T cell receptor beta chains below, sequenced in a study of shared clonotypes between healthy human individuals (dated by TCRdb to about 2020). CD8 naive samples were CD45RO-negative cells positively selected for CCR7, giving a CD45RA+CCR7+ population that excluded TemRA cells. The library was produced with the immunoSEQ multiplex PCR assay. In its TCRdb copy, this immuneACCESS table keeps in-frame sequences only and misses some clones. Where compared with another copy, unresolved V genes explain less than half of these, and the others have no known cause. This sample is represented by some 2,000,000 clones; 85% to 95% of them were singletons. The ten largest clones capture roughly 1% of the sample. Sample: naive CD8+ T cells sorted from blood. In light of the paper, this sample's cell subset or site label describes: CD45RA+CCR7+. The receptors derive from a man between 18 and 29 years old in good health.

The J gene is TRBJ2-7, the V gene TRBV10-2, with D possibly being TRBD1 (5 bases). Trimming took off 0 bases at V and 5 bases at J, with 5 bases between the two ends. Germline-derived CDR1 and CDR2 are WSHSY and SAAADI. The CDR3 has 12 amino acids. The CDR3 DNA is TGCGCCAGCAGTGAGTCAGGGGACGAGCAGTACTTC. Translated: CASSESGDEQYF.

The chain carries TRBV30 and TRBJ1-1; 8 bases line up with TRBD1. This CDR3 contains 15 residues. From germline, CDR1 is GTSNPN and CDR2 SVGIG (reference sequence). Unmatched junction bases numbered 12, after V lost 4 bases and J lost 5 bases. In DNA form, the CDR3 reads TGTGCCTGGATACCCAGCGGACAGGGTTGGACTGAAGCTTTCTTT. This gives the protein CAWIPSGQGWTEAFF.

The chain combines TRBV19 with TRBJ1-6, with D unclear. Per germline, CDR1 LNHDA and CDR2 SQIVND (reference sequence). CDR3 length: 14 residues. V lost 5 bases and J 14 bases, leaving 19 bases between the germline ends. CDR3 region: CASSVDTAGSSLHF. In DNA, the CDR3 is TGTGCCAGTAGTGTCGACACTGCAGGCTCTTCCCTCCACTTT.

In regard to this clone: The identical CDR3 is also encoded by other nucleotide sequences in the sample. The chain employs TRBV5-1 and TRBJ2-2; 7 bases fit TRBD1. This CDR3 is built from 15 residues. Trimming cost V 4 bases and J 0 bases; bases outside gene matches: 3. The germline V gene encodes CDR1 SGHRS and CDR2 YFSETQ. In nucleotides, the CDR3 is TGCGCCAGCAGCCTGGGGACAGCGAACACCGGGGAGCTGTTTTTT. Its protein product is CASSLGTANTGELFF.

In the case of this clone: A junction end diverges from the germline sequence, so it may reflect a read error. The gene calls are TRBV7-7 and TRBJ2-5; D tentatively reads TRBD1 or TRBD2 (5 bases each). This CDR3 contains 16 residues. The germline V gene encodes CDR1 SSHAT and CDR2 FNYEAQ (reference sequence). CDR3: CASSSNGASRQETQYF. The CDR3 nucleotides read TGTGCTAGCAGTTCTAACGGGGCTAGTCGGCAAGAGACCCAGTACTTC.

The CDR3 reads CASSPAGGAGANVLTF. DNA for the CDR3: TGTGCCAGCAGTCCCGCTGGGGGGGCTGGGGCCAACGTCCTGACTTTC. This chain joins TRBV27 and TRBJ2-6, with 7 bases identical to TRBD2. Looked up from germline, CDR1 is MNHEY and CDR2 is SMNVEV (reference sequence). This CDR3 comprises 16 residues. The V gene end was trimmed by 5 bases and the J gene end by 2 bases; junction bases not matched to a gene: 6.

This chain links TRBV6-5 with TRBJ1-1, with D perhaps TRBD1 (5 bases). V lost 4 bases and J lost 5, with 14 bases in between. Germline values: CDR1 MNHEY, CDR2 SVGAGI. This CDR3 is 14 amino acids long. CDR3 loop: CASSLFRGETEAFF. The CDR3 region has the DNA TGTGCCAGCAGTTTATTTCGGGGGGAGACTGAAGCTTTCTTT.

CDR3 protein: CASLRRDGYNEQFF. CDR3 nucleotides: TGTGCCAGTCTCCGGCGGGACGGTTACAATGAGCAGTTCTTC. V gene TRBV19 combines with J gene TRBJ2-1; a possible D gene is TRBD2 (6 bases). The ends were cut back, 8 bases at V and 4 bases at J, with 15 bases in the middle. The CDR3 has 14 amino acids. Looked up from germline, CDR1 is LNHDA and CDR2 is SQIVND (reference sequence). The variable domain in full, with the rest retrieved from reference TRBV19 and TRBJ2-1, is DGGITQSPKYLFRKEGQNVTLSCEQNLNHDAMYWYRQDPGQGLRLIYYSQIVNDFQKGDIAEGYSVSREKKESFPLTVTSAQKNPTAFYLCASLRRDGYNEQFFGPGTRLTVL.

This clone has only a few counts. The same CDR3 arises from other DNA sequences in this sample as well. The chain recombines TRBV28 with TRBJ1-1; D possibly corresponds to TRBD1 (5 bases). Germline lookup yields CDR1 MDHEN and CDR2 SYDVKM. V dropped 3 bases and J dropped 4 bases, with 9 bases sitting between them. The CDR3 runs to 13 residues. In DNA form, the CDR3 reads TGTGCCAGCAGTTTTGGGGGGGGCACTGAAGCTTTCTTT. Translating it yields CASSFGGGTEAFF.

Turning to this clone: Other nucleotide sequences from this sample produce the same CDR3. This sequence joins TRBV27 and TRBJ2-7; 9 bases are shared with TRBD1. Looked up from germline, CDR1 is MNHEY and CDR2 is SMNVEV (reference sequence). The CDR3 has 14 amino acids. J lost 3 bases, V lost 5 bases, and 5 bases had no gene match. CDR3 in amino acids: CASSPGTGHYEQYF. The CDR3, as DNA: TGTGCCAGCAGTCCTGGGACAGGGCACTACGAGCAGTACTTC.

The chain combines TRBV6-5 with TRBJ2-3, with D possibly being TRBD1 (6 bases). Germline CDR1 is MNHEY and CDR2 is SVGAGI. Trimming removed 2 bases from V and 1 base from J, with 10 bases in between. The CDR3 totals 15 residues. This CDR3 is CASSYRGIGTDTQYF. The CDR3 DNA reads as TGTGCCAGCAGTTACAGGGGGATAGGCACAGATACGCAGTATTTT.

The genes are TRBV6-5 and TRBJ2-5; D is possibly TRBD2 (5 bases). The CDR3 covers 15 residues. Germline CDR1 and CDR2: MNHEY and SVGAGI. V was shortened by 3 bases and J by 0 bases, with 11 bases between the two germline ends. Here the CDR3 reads CASSYNGGHQETQYF. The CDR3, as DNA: TGTGCCAGCAGTTATAATGGAGGTCACCAAGAGACCCAGTACTTC.

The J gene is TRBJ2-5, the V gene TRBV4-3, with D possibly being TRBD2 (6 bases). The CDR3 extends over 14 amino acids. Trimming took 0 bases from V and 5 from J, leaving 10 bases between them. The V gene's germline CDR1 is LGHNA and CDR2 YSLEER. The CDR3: CASSQDPAGETQYF. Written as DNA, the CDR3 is TGCGCCAGCAGCCAAGATCCCGCGGGGGAGACCCAGTACTTC.

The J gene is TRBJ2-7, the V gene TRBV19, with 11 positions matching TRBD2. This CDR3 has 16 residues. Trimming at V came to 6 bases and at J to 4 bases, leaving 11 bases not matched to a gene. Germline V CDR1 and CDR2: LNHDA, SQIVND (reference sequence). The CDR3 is CASSPMRLAGLYEQYF. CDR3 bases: TGTGCCAGTAGCCCCATGAGACTAGCGGGATTGTACGAGCAGTACTTC.

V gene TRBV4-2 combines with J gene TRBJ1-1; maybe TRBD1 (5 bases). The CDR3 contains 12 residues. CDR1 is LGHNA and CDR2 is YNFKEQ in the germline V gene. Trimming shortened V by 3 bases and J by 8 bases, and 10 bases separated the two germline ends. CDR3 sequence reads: CASSQSDREAFF. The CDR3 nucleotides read TGTGCCAGCAGCCAGTCCGACAGAGAAGCTTTCTTT.

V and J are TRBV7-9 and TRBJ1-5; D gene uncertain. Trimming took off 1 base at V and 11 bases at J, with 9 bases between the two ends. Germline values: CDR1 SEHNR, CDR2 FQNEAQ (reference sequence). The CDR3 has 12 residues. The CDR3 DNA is TGTGCCAGCAGCTTAGGGGTTCTGGCCCAGCATTTT. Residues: CASSLGVLAQHF.

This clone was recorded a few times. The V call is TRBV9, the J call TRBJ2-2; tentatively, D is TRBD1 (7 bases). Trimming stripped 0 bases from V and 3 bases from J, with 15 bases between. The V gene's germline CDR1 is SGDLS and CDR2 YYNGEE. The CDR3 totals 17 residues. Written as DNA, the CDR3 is TGTGCCAGCAGCGTAGCTGGAGGGGGCGCGGACACCGGGGAGCTGTTTTTT. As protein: CASSVAGGGADTGELFF.

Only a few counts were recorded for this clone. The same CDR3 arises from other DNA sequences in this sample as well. CDR3 nucleotide sequence: TGTGCCAGCAGCTTGGGACCGAACACTGAAGCTTTCTTT. This gives the protein CASSLGPNTEAFF. The gene calls are TRBV5-5 and TRBJ1-1, with D unresolved. CDR1 SGHKS and CDR2 YYEKEE come from the germline V gene (reference sequence). CDR3 length: 13 residues. The V end was cut by 0 bases, the J end by 1 base, with 4 bases between.

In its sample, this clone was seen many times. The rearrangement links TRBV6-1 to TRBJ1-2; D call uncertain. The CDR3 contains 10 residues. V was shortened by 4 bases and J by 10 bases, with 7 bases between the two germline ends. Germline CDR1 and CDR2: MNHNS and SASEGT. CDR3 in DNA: TGTGCCAGCAGTGTGGGTTTCTACACCTTC. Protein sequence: CASSVGFYTF.

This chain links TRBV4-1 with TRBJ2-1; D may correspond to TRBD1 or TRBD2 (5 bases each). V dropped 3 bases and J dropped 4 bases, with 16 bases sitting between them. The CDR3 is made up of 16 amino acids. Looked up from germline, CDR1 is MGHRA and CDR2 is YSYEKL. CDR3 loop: CASSQGYGTGYNEQFF. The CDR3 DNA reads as TGCGCCAGCAGCCAGGGGTACGGGACCGGGTACAATGAGCAGTTCTTC.

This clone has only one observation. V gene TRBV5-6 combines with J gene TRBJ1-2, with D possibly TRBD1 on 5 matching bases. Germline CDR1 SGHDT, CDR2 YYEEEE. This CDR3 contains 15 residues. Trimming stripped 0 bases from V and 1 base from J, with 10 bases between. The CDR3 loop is CASSLAWTNNYGYTF. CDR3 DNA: TGTGCCAGCAGCTTGGCCTGGACAAATAACTATGGCTACACCTTC.

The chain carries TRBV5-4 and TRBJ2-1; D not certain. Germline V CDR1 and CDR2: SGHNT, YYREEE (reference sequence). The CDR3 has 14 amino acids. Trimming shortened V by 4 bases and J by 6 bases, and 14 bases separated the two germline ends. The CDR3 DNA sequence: TGTGCCAGCAGCCTTTCCGAACTCGCCAATGAGCAGTTCTTC. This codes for CASSLSELANEQFF. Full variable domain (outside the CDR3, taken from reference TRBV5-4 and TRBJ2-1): ETGVTQSPTHLIKTRGQQVTLRCSSQSGHNTVSWYQQALGQGPQFIFQYYREEENGRGNFPPRFSGLQFPNYSSELNVNALELDDSALYLCASSLSELANEQFFGPGTRLTVL.

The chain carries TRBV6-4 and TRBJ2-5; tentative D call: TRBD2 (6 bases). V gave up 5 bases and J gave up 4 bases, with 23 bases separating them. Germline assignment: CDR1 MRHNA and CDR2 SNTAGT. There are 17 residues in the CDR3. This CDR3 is CASSTSNRDCNRETQYF. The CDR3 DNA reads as TGTGCCAGCAGTACTTCAAACCGGGACTGCAATCGAGAGACCCAGTACTTC.